These 26 T cell receptor beta chains were sequenced from one sample in a study of OX40 agonist ivuxolimab in advanced cancers. Repertoires were generated with immunoSEQ multiplex PCR, while TCRdb's copy carries only in-frame clones and drops some. The sample gives about 67,000 clones, around 87% of which show up once; around 4% is in the top ten. The sample here was CD4+ or CD8+ T cells sorted from blood, taken in a trial of the OX40 agonist ivuxolimab. The receptors come from an adult with an advanced solid tumor such as melanoma, head and neck, liver or kidney cancer.

This clone came up a few times. The chain couples TRBV19 to TRBJ2-7; possibly TRBD1 for D (6 bases). The CDR3 spans 15 residues. The V and J ends lost 5 bases and 3 bases respectively, with 17 bases between them. Germline-derived CDR1 and CDR2 are LNHDA and SQIVND (reference sequence). The CDR3 region has the DNA TGTGCCAGTAGTCCGACGGACAGAATGGGCTACGAGCAGTACTTC. Protein product: CASSPTDRMGYEQYF.

J is TRBJ2-7 and V is TRBV5-4; 9 bases align to TRBD1. Germline CDR1 reads SGHNT; CDR2 reads YYREEE (reference sequence). V dropped 2 bases and J dropped 5; count of bases not matched to a gene: 8. The CDR3 is made up of 15 amino acids. The CDR3 sequence: CASSLGDRASDEQYF. DNA of the CDR3: TGTGCCAGCAGCTTAGGGGACAGGGCATCCGACGAGCAGTACTTC.

This chain uses TRBV7-6 with TRBJ2-2, with unresolved D. This CDR3 region has 11 residues. V lost 3 bases and J 6 bases, leaving 2 bases between the germline ends. Looked up from germline, CDR1 is SGHVS and CDR2 is FNYEAQ. The CDR3 here is CASSFAGELFF. For the CDR3, the DNA is TGTGCCAGCAGCTTCGCCGGGGAGCTGTTTTTT.

J is TRBJ2-7 and V is TRBV28; 9 positions match TRBD2. V trimming: 6 bases; J trimming: 3 bases; junction bases outside the gene matches: 6. The germline V gene encodes CDR1 MDHEN and CDR2 SYDVKM. CDR3 length equals 14 residues. The CDR3 protein is CASRTWTSDYEQYF. As DNA, the CDR3 is TGTGCCAGCAGAACTTGGACTAGCGACTACGAGCAGTACTTC.

V is TRBV27 and J is TRBJ2-7, with D perhaps TRBD1 (6 bases). Germline V gives CDR1 MNHEY, CDR2 SMNVEV (reference sequence). Trimming removed 3 bases from V and 2 bases from J, with 17 bases in between. This CDR3 contains 16 residues. CDR3 region: CASSFPPGTLPYEQYF. The CDR3, as DNA: TGTGCCAGCAGTTTTCCCCCCGGGACACTTCCCTACGAGCAGTACTTC.

The chain carries TRBV11-2 and TRBJ2-7; TRBD1 matches at 8 bases. There are 14 residues in the CDR3. Germline CDR1 is SGHAT and CDR2 is FQNNGV. The trim removed 6 bases at V and 4 bases at J, leaving 8 bases unmatched. The CDR3 region is CASSNRDRLYEQYF. The CDR3 DNA reads as TGTGCCAGCAGTAACCGGGACAGGTTGTACGAGCAGTACTTC.

This chain uses TRBV7-8 with TRBJ2-7, with D uncertain. CDR1 SGHVS and CDR2 FQNEAQ come from the germline V gene. This CDR3 is 14 amino acids long. V was pared by 0 bases and J by 4 bases, with 10 bases between. The CDR3 DNA follows: TGTGCCAGCAGCTTAGCGTCTGCGGCTTACGAGCAGTACTTC. The encoded protein is CASSLASAAYEQYF.

This chain connects TRBV9 to TRBJ2-1, with 9 positions matching TRBD1. The CDR3 extends over 16 amino acids. V lost 4 bases and J lost 4; bases outside the gene matches: 9. Germline V gene data show CDR1 as SGDLS and CDR2 as YYNGEE. The CDR3: CASSSKAGQGYNEQFF. As DNA, the CDR3 is TGTGCCAGCAGCTCGAAAGCGGGACAGGGATACAATGAGCAGTTCTTC.

This CDR3 is CASSLETGAYEQYF. DNA for the CDR3: TGTGCCAGCAGCTTAGAGACAGGGGCCTACGAGCAGTACTTC. This chain connects TRBV11-1 to TRBJ2-7; 8 nucleotides align to TRBD1. V was pared by 1 base and J by 2 bases, with 1 base of the junction left unmatched. The V gene's germline CDR1 is SGHAT and CDR2 FQDESV (reference sequence). This CDR3 has 14 residues.

The chain employs TRBV2 and TRBJ1-5; D perhaps matches TRBD1 (6 bases). With 3 bases removed from V and 1 base from J, the gap between germline ends came to 13 bases. The CDR3 spans 16 residues. The germline V gene has CDR1 SNHLY and CDR2 FYNNEI. CDR3 residues: CASSDWGRGSNQPQHF. CDR3 bases: TGTGCCAGCAGTGACTGGGGGCGAGGAAGCAATCAGCCCCAGCATTTT.

The genes are TRBV19 and TRBJ1-1; D remains ambiguous. The CDR3 is 13 amino acids. CDR1 is LNHDA and CDR2 is SQIVND in the germline V gene (reference sequence). The V end was cut by 3 bases, the J end by 4 bases, with 9 bases between. CDR3: CASSIGYSTEAFF. For the CDR3, the DNA is TGTGCCAGTAGTATCGGTTACAGCACTGAAGCTTTCTTT.

The CDR3 DNA sequence: TGTGCCAGCAGCTTAGAGACAGGGAACGGATTCAATCAGCCCCAGCATTTT. It specifies CASSLETGNGFNQPQHF. The chain links TRBV11-3 to TRBJ1-5; TRBD1 agrees at 7 bases. The V segment lost 0 bases and the J segment 3 bases; nucleotides outside the gene matches: 8. Germline values: CDR1 SGHNT, CDR2 YENEEA. The CDR3 is made up of 17 amino acids. The variable domain in full, with the rest retrieved from reference TRBV11-3 and TRBJ1-5, is EAGVVQSPRYKIIEKKQPVAFWCNPISGHNTLYWYLQNLGQGPELLIRYENEEAVDDSQLPKDRFSAERLKGVDSTLKIQPAELGDSAVYLCASSLETGNGFNQPQHFGDGTRLSIL.

The V gene is TRBV11-2, the J gene TRBJ1-2; unclear D gene. The CDR3 extends over 14 amino acids. From germline, CDR1 is SGHAT and CDR2 FQNNGV. V shed 5 bases and J shed 2 bases, with 12 bases lying between them. In DNA, the CDR3 is TGTGCCAGCAGCGATATCTGGGCCAACTATGGCTACACCTTC. This translates into CASSDIWANYGYTF.

The V and J genes are TRBV4-2 and TRBJ1-5; perhaps TRBD1 as D (5 bases). Germline V gene data show CDR1 as LGHNA and CDR2 as YNFKEQ. Trimming left V 3 bases short and J 1 base short, with 13 bases between. The CDR3 runs to 16 residues. CDR3: CASSQHSRVSNQPQHF. CDR3 nucleotides: TGTGCCAGCAGCCAGCATTCCAGGGTAAGCAATCAGCCCCAGCATTTT.

The rearrangement uses TRBV19 and TRBJ2-1, with 8 bases that match TRBD1. The J segment lost 4 bases and the V segment lost 4 bases, leaving 6 bases of the junction unmatched. Germline V lookup: CDR1 LNHDA, CDR2 SQIVND (reference sequence). The CDR3 has 15 amino acids. In nucleotides, the CDR3 is TGTGCCAGTAGTACCAACAGGGGGATATACAATGAGCAGTTCTTC. This sequence encodes CASSTNRGIYNEQFF.

V gene TRBV11-2 combines with J gene TRBJ2-6; D call uncertain. Trimming pared 3 bases from V and 0 bases from J, leaving 12 bases between. The CDR3 totals 17 residues. Germline CDR1 SGHAT, CDR2 FQNNGV. The DNA for the CDR3 is TGTGCCAGCAGCTTTAACAGTTTATCCTCTGGGGCCAACGTCCTGACTTTC. It encodes CASSFNSLSSGANVLTF.

The chain employs TRBV6-5 and TRBJ2-5; tentatively, D is TRBD1 (6 bases). CDR1 and CDR2 (germline): MNHEY, SVGAGI. Trimming removed 5 bases from V and 5 bases from J, with 15 bases in between. CDR3 length equals 14 residues. CDR3: CASSPGQPGETQYF. The CDR3 DNA is TGTGCCAGCAGTCCCGGACAGCCCGGGGAGACCCAGTACTTC.

The V call is TRBV6-5, the J call TRBJ2-7; TRBD1 aligns across 7 bases. V dropped 5 bases and J dropped 5; count of bases not matched to a gene: 9. Germline V gene lookup returns CDR1 MNHEY and CDR2 SVGAGI. The CDR3 consists of 14 residues. The CDR3 DNA reads TGTGCCAGCAGTGACGGACAGGCTCGCCACGAGCAGTACTTC. Its protein product is CASSDGQARHEQYF.

The gene calls are TRBV7-2 and TRBJ2-1; tentatively, D is TRBD2 (5 bases). V shed 8 bases and J shed 2 bases, with 16 bases lying between them. The CDR3 sequence is 15 residues long. CDR1 is SGHTA and CDR2 is FQGNSA in the germline V gene. The CDR3 nucleotides read TGTGCCAGCGGCCAGAGCCTAGCAACCTACAATGAGCAGTTCTTC. It specifies CASGQSLATYNEQFF.

About this clone: This is likely a read error, given that the CDR3 carries no conserved phenylalanine or tryptophan at its end. The CDR3, as DNA: TGTGCCAGCACAATGAGCCCCAGGGACATTACCTATGGCTACACCCTC. Translated: CASTMSPRDITYGYTL. The rearrangement links TRBV6-6 to TRBJ1-2, with D possibly matching TRBD1 (6 bases). Trimming removed 7 bases at V and 4 bases at J, with 22 bases between. The germline V gene encodes CDR1 MNHNY and CDR2 SVGAGI (reference sequence). This CDR3 comprises 16 residues.

This clone came up a few times. The genes are TRBV18 and TRBJ1-1; no reliable D call. V was trimmed by 4 bases and J by 3 bases, leaving 12 bases between them. This CDR3 is built from 14 residues. Germline CDR1 and CDR2: KGHSH and LQKENI. CDR3 amino acids: CASSRVLGDTEAFF. CDR3 bases: TGTGCCAGCTCACGCGTACTTGGAGACACTGAAGCTTTCTTT.

This clone was counted between two and nine times. The chain recombines TRBV5-1 with TRBJ2-1; 8 nucleotides line up with TRBD2. The J segment lost 4 bases and the V segment lost 4 bases, leaving 10 bases of the junction unmatched. Germline V CDR1 and CDR2: SGHRS, YFSETQ. The CDR3 consists of 16 residues. The CDR3 nucleotides are TGCGCCAGCAGCCAATTACCACTAGCGGAGTACAATGAGCAGTTCTTC. Translating it yields CASSQLPLAEYNEQFF.

The chain joins TRBV19 to TRBJ2-3; 11 nucleotides align to TRBD2. Germline CDR1 reads LNHDA; CDR2 reads SQIVND (reference sequence). V trimming: 6 bases; J trimming: 4 bases; junction bases outside the gene matches: 6. The CDR3 totals 15 residues. The CDR3 DNA is TGTGCCAGTAGCCCCGGGACTAGCGGCGCAGATACGCAGTATTTT. It is translated as CASSPGTSGADTQYF.

The chain has TRBV18 and TRBJ2-7; 8 positions match TRBD2. Looked up from germline, CDR1 is KGHSH and CDR2 is LQKENI. This CDR3 has 15 amino acids. V shed 4 bases and J 3 bases; nucleotides not matched to a gene: 8. The DNA of the CDR3 is TGTGCCAGCTCACGAGGCACTAGCGGAGTCTACGAGCAGTACTTC. Amino acids: CASSRGTSGVYEQYF.

V usage is TRBV10-3 and J usage is TRBJ1-2, with 7 bases identical to TRBD1. Germline CDR1 reads ENHRY; CDR2 reads SYGVKD. J was trimmed by 3 bases and V by 10 bases; bases with no gene match: 11. The CDR3 is made up of 14 amino acids. CDR3 region: CATRGGTVDYGYTF. As DNA, the CDR3 is TGTGCCACCAGGGGGGGGACAGTGGACTATGGCTACACCTTC.

The genes are TRBV28 and TRBJ2-3; TRBD1 matches 9 bases. J lost 5 bases, V lost 4 bases, and 4 bases had no gene match. CDR1 MDHEN and CDR2 SYDVKM come from the germline V gene. CDR3 length: 14 amino acids. The CDR3 reads CASSSGQGKDTQYF. Here the CDR3 DNA reads TGTGCCAGCAGTTCAGGACAGGGGAAAGATACGCAGTATTTT.